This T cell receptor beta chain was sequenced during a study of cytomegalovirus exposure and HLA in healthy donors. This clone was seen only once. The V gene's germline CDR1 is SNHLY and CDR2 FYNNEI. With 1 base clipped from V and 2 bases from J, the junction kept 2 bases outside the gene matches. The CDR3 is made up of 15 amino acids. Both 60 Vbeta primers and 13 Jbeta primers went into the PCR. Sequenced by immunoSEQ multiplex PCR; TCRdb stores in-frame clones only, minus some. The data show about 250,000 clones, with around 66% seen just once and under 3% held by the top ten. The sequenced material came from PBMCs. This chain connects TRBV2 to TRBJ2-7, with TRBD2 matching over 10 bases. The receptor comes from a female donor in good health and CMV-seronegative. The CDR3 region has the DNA TGTGCCAGCAGTGAAGAAAGCGGGAGGGCCTACGAGCAGTACTTC. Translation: CASSEESGRAYEQYF. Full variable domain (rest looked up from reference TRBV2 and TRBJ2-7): EPEVTQTPSHQVTQMGQEVILRCVPISNHLYFYWYRQILGQKVEFLVSFYNNEISEKSEIFDDQFSVERPDGSNFTLKIRSTKLEDSAMYFCASSEESGRAYEQYFGPGTRLTVT.